The present T cell receptor beta chain was sequenced within a study of T cell repertoires in cytomegalovirus infection. Study details: Newly reported HLA-C-restricted and thoroughly characterized HLA-B-restricted CMV epitopes were employed. Public TCR beta signatures were indicative of both CMV infection and a matching HLA type. Regarding the study as a whole: Carriage of CMV together with the relevant HLA was identifiable through cumulative public TCR beta family frequency. Clonotypes of TCR beta that were HLA-C-restricted and CMV-specific dominated the ex vivo response.

Germline CDR1 is LNHDA and CDR2 is SQIVND (reference sequence). CDR3 length: 15 residues. The V and J ends lost 8 bases and 1 base respectively, with 16 bases between them. This clonotype was detected ten times or more. What it binds is not known. TCRdb re-derived calls from the reads in MiXCR, one entry per CDR3 protein. The sample holds 140,000 to 150,000 distinct CDR3 sequences; 32% are singletons and the top ten take about 56%. This sequence originates from a human donor in good health (CMV status not recorded). Some clones in this sample may be carry-over from other donors' samples. The chain employs TRBV19 and TRBJ2-3; the D gene could be TRBD1 or TRBD2 (6 bases each). The sequencing used CD8+ T cells from cultured PBMCs, collected from culture after CMV antigen stimulation. Here the CDR3 reads CASRNRDLGTDTQYF. DNA for the CDR3: TGTGCCAGTCGTAACAGGGACTTGGGCACAGATACGCAGTATTTT.